The TCR beta chain described here comes from a study of blood T cell repertoires in COVID-19. Turning to the study itself: The United States, Italy and Spain were the sources of the acute and convalescent COVID-19 samples.

The CDR3 covers 16 residues. Per germline, CDR1 MNHEY and CDR2 SMNVEV (reference sequence). The V segment lost 5 bases and the J segment 3 bases; nucleotides outside the gene matches: 9. Repertoires were generated with immunoSEQ multiplex PCR, while TCRdb's copy carries only in-frame clones and drops some. This sample has 200,000 to 250,000 clones; around 83% occur once, and the top ten carry 6.8%. The sequenced sample was PBMCs or T cells enriched from blood (not recorded which). This clonotype was sampled from a woman aged 40-49 years who had recovered from COVID-19. V and J are TRBV27 and TRBJ2-7; TRBD1 matches 11 bases. The CDR3 spells CASSLKPGQGVYEQYF. In DNA, the CDR3 is TGTGCCAGCAGTCTAAAACCGGGACAGGGGGTCTACGAGCAGTACTTC.